This T cell receptor beta chain was captured in a study of blood T cell repertoires in COVID-19. Original processing notes: The authors estimated nucleated cell counts from reference gene primer amplification. Sequenced by immunoSEQ multiplex PCR; TCRdb stores in-frame clones only, minus some. That table gives V, J and clone size, and the DNA gave D and trimming. The table has a few hundred thousand clones, about four fifths seen once. The CDR3 runs 13 residues. The sample holds one count of this clone. The receptor comes from a man aged 25-40 years who had recovered from COVID-19. The chain joins TRBV21-1 to TRBJ1-2; TRBD1 is the table's D call, not checked against the DNA. TRBV21-1 counts as a pseudogene. Input material: peripheral blood. For the CDR3, the DNA is TGTGCGATGGACAGGAAAAAACGCTATGGCTACACCTTC. Translating gives CAMDRKKRYGYTF.